This T cell receptor beta chain was obtained from a study of blood T cell repertoires in COVID-19 (dated by TCRdb to the early 2020s). With regard to the full study: Samples from collaborators originated in the United States, Italy and Spain and spanned both the acute and convalescent phases of COVID-19. The prospective study material was composed of cDNA or gDNA derived from T cells, B-cell-depleted T cells, or PBMCs. Deeply sampled blood TCRbeta repertoires from subjects exposed to, actively infected with, or recovered from COVID-19 were included in the dataset. The repertoires were released in a freely available public database intended as a resource for research on the immune response to SARS-CoV-2. Samples came from the ongoing ImmuneRACE study (first 160 participants) plus 1,254 subjects from 6 global collaborators. A de-identified subject ID, COVID-19 status, age in years and sex were almost always included in the sample metadata. Where available, HLA class I and class II types were obtained from metadata supplied by the sample provider rather than from assay-based typing. Paper-wide results and their limitations: Clinical and demographic metadata were provided uncurated, with the amount varying by source and participant.

As regards this clone: Its antigen target is currently unknown. Per-base quality was not reported, and no clone a single base away is much larger than it.

Its CDR3 holds 14 amino acids, cysteine through phenylalanine. Solely the CDR3 DNA is kept, with 42 bases framed from the first base. The germline V gene sets CDR1 to SGHTA and CDR2 to FQGTGA. At the junction V is shortened by 1 base and J by 8 bases, with 9 bases in between. The immunoSEQ Assay, a bias-controlled multiplex PCR, was used to amplify TCRbeta CDR3 regions from genomic DNA. As for how the authors treated the data: The number of nucleated cells in each sample was estimated by amplification of reference gene primers within the assay. To quantify the absolute abundance of each unique TCRbeta CDR3 rearrangement, sequence reads were collapsed and filtered. For each sample, productive Simpson clonality was calculated as the square root of Simpson's diversity index over productive rearrangements. Entries here come from immuneACCESS through TCRdb and include only in-frame sequences with V and J called. Some clones fail to appear in such tables; in the studies checked, an unresolved V gene covers under half of the shortfall, and the cause of the remainder is unknown. V and J calls and clone size are as listed in that table; D and trimming were resolved from the DNA. The sample profile shows 250,000 to 350,000 clones; about nine tenths of them were found once. Jointly, the top ten make up around 3% of the sample.

Each collaborating institution followed its own protocols to collect whole blood in K2EDTA tubes. For TCRbeta analysis, collaborator samples were shipped as frozen whole blood, as isolated PBMCs, or as DNA extracted from either sample type. This receptor was taken from a woman in her 30s with active or convalescent COVID-19. In this chain, TRBV7-3 is recombined with TRBJ1-6; the D gene remains uncertain. The sequenced sample was peripheral blood. The CDR3 loop reads CASSLMGGDSPLHF. The DNA sequence is given as TGTGCCAGCAGCTTAATGGGAGGAGATTCACCCCTCCACTTT.